Below are 9 T cell receptor beta chains sequenced from a single sample in a study of T cell responses to AZD1222 COVID-19 vaccine. TCRdb keeps only in-frame clones here, not all; method: immunoSEQ multiplex PCR. The profile shows about 110,000 clones, 85% to 90% of them singletons. Sequencing used peripheral blood, obtained on day 0 of AZD1222 vaccination. The receptor set was obtained from an adult in good health.

The chain recombines TRBV7-9 with TRBJ1-5, with 7 positions matching TRBD1. J was trimmed by 4 bases and V by 3 bases; bases with no gene match: 3. From germline, CDR1 is SEHNR and CDR2 FQNEAQ (reference sequence). This CDR3 comprises 14 residues. The CDR3 loop reads CASSFGQANQPQHF. The CDR3 DNA sequence: TGTGCCAGCAGCTTTGGACAGGCTAATCAGCCCCAGCATTTT.

The gene calls are TRBV2 and TRBJ2-4; 8 bases agree with TRBD1. Germline V gives CDR1 SNHLY, CDR2 FYNNEI. The CDR3 has 13 residues. V gave up 9 bases and J gave up 6 bases; unmatched junction bases: 7. CDR3 in amino acids: CASSDRVGNIQYF. The CDR3 DNA sequence: TGTGCCAGTTCGGACAGGGTAGGAAACATTCAGTACTTC.

This rearrangement joins TRBV5-1 to TRBJ2-7; D is possibly TRBD1 (6 bases). CDR3 length: 19 residues. The V end was cut by 0 bases, the J end by 3 bases, with 25 bases between. Germline CDR1 and CDR2: SGHRS and YFSETQ. As DNA, the CDR3 is TGCGCCAGCAGCTTGGGTTCCTTCCTGACAGGCCGCTCTGACTACGAGCAGTACTTC. It specifies CASSLGSFLTGRSDYEQYF.

The chain employs TRBV9 and TRBJ1-4; TRBD1 aligns across 7 bases. J was trimmed by 4 bases and V by 4 bases; bases with no gene match: 10. The CDR3 has 16 amino acids. CDR1 is SGDLS and CDR2 is YYNGEE in the germline V gene. The CDR3 protein is CASSTSGGQSNEKLFF. The CDR3 coding sequence is TGTGCCAGCAGCACTTCGGGGGGACAGAGTAATGAAAAACTGTTTTTT.

The rearrangement uses TRBV6-1 and TRBJ2-1; 10 nucleotides agree with TRBD2. This CDR3 has 17 residues. The V segment lost 3 bases and the J segment 6 bases; nucleotides outside the gene matches: 11. CDR1 and CDR2 from the germline V gene are MNHNS and SASEGT. CDR3 nucleotide sequence: TGTGCCAGCAGTGAGACCCGCACTAGCGGGGCGGGCAATGAGCAGTTCTTC. It yields the protein CASSETRTSGAGNEQFF.

This clone was seen once. The CDR3 loop reads CASSSPRVAGGSGELFF. CDR3 coding DNA: TGTGCCAGCAGCTCCCCCAGGGTAGCGGGGGGCTCGGGGGAGCTGTTTTTT. The chain has TRBV7-3 and TRBJ2-2, with TRBD2 identical over 10 bases. The germline gives CDR1 SGHTA, CDR2 FQGTGA. Unmatched junction bases numbered 13, after V lost 4 bases and J lost 8 bases. CDR3 length: 17 residues.

CDR3 in amino acids: CASSPGFWPRSMAGGDNEQFF. CDR3 coding DNA: TGTGCCAGCAGCCCCGGTTTTTGGCCCCGATCAATGGCGGGGGGGGACAATGAGCAGTTCTTC. V is TRBV3-1 (or the pseudogene TRBV3-2) and J is TRBJ2-1, with TRBD2 identical over 9 bases. The V and J ends lost 4 bases and 5 bases, in that order; junction bases with no gene match: 24. Germline V CDR1 and CDR2: LGHDT, YNNKEL (reference sequence). This CDR3 region has 21 residues.

The chain carries TRBV5-1 and TRBJ2-2; 7 bases line up with TRBD1. This CDR3 is built from 14 residues. Trimming took 0 bases from V and 4 from J; bases not matched to a gene: 0. Looked up from germline, CDR1 is SGHRS and CDR2 is YFSETQ. The CDR3 nucleotides are TGCGCCAGCAGCTTGGGGGACAGCACCGGGGAGCTGTTTTTT. Amino acid sequence: CASSLGDSTGELFF.

This chain connects TRBV19 to TRBJ2-5; 8 bases fit TRBD1. The V gene's germline CDR1 is LNHDA and CDR2 SQIVND (reference sequence). V lost 4 bases and J lost 5; bases outside the gene matches: 6. The CDR3 covers 14 residues. The DNA of the CDR3 is TGTGCCAGTAGTAGTAGACAGGGGTGGGAGACCCAGTACTTC. The encoded protein is CASSSRQGWETQYF.